The T cell receptor (beta chain) under discussion was sequenced for a study of molecular identifiers for immune sequencing clone quantification. Whole-study findings and limits: Effector cells had over 98% of their molecules in clones above 20 RNA copies, while naive cells had under 1%. The study reportedly detected spiked Jurkat TCR RNA from one cell among one million naive cells.

The length of the CDR3 is 12 residues. The V gene end was trimmed by 4 bases and the J gene end by 14 bases; junction bases not matched to a gene: 7. Germline V gives CDR1 SEHNR, CDR2 FQNEAQ (reference sequence). Researchers sorted naive CD8 T cells as cells that were CD8+CD4-CCR7+CD45RA+. TCRdb re-called the PCR reads with MiXCR, one entry per CDR3 protein. The sample has hundreds of thousands of distinct CDR3 sequences; less than 30% are singletons. This clonotype occurred many times. Antigen specificity is unknown. This clonotype originated in a human donor in good health. Some libraries in this study had Jurkat cell RNA spiked in. Sequenced sample: naive CD8+ T cells from blood, with Jurkat cell RNA spiked in. Documented subset: FACS-sorted CD8+CD4-CCR7+CD45RA+ naive T cells. V and J are TRBV7-9 and TRBJ2-1; 8 bases are shared with TRBD1. The CDR3 coding sequence is TGTGCCAGCAGCTCGCAGGGGGCAGGAAAGTTCTTC. The encoded protein is CASSSQGAGKFF.